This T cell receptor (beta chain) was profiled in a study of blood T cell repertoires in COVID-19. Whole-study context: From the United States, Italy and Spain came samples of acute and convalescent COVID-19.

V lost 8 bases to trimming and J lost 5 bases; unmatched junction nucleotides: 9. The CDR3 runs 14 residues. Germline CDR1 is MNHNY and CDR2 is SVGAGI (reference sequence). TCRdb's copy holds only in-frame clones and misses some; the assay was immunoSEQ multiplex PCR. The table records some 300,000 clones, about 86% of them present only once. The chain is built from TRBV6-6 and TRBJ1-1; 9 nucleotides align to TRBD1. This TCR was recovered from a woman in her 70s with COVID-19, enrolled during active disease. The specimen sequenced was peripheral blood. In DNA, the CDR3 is TGTGCCAGCGAGACCGGGACAGGGCGAACTGAAGCTTTCTTT. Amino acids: CASETGTGRTEAFF.